Below are 16 T cell receptor beta chains sequenced from a single sample in a study of OX40 agonist ivuxolimab in advanced cancers. Repertoires were generated with immunoSEQ multiplex PCR, while TCRdb's copy carries only in-frame clones and drops some. The table has about 71,000 clones, around 94% seen once; the top ten hold less than 20%. The source was CD4+ or CD8+ T cells sorted from blood, collected in a trial of the OX40 agonist ivuxolimab. The receptors stem from an adult with an advanced solid tumor such as melanoma, head and neck, liver or kidney cancer.

The rearrangement uses TRBV7-9 and TRBJ2-7; 13 bases map to TRBD2. The V segment lost 5 bases and the J segment 4 bases; nucleotides outside the gene matches: 2. CDR3 length: 14 residues. The germline V gene encodes CDR1 SEHNR and CDR2 FQNEAQ (reference sequence). CDR3 protein: CASSPTSGRYEQYF. CDR3 nucleotides: TGTGCCAGCAGCCCGACTAGCGGGAGGTACGAGCAGTACTTC.

J is TRBJ2-1 and V is TRBV7-9; D remains ambiguous. CDR1 is SEHNR, CDR2 FQNEAQ, per germline (reference sequence). The V end was cut by 6 bases, the J end by 3 bases, with 9 bases between. This CDR3 spans 13 amino acids. The CDR3 protein is CASRKELYNEQFF. The DNA of the CDR3 is TGTGCCAGCAGAAAGGAGCTCTACAATGAGCAGTTCTTC.

V and J are TRBV27 and TRBJ1-5; D gene ambiguous. The germline V and J ends were trimmed by 2 bases and 4 bases, with 12 bases remaining between them. The CDR3 runs 15 residues. Germline V gene lookup returns CDR1 MNHEY and CDR2 SMNVEV (reference sequence). The CDR3 sequence: CASSLLGSQNQPQHF. As DNA, the CDR3 is TGTGCCAGCAGTTTACTAGGAAGTCAAAATCAGCCCCAGCATTTT.

The chain has TRBV9 and TRBJ2-3; 7 positions agree with TRBD2. Germline V gene lookup returns CDR1 SGDLS and CDR2 YYNGEE. The junction had 10 bases not matched to a gene; V was cut back by 4 bases and J by 5 bases. The CDR3 is 15 residues long. In DNA, the CDR3 is TGTGCCAGCAGCCCGGGGAGGGGCGCGAAAGATACGCAGTATTTT. It encodes CASSPGRGAKDTQYF.

The rearrangement joins TRBV7-9 to TRBJ2-4; 7 nucleotides match TRBD2. The junction had 7 bases not matched to a gene; V was cut back by 2 bases and J by 3 bases. Germline CDR1 SEHNR, CDR2 FQNEAQ (reference sequence). The CDR3 consists of 16 residues. CDR3 sequence: CASSLNAGEGKNIQYF. In DNA form, the CDR3 reads TGTGCCAGCAGCTTAAACGCGGGAGAGGGCAAAAACATTCAGTACTTC.

The rearrangement links TRBV9 to TRBJ2-2; TRBD1 agrees at 8 bases. The CDR3 runs to 14 residues. V gave up 3 bases and J gave up 6 bases; unmatched junction bases: 4. Germline-derived CDR1 and CDR2 are SGDLS and YYNGEE. CDR3 loop: CASSAGQGAGELFF. The CDR3 region has the DNA TGTGCCAGCAGCGCCGGACAGGGCGCCGGGGAGCTGTTTTTT.

V and J are TRBV13 and TRBJ2-7, with a possible D match to TRBD1 (7 bases). The CDR3 runs to 14 residues. Between the trimmed V and J ends, which lost 5 bases and 3 bases, there was a span of 14 bases. CDR1 is PRHDT and CDR2 is FYEKMQ in the germline V gene (reference sequence). The CDR3 reads CASSARDSNYEQYF. The DNA for the CDR3 is TGTGCCAGCAGCGCGCGGGACAGTAACTACGAGCAGTACTTC.

The CDR3 protein is CASSLGSPVGSNYEQYF. In DNA form, the CDR3 reads TGCGCCAGCAGCTTGGGTTCCCCCGTAGGCAGTAACTACGAGCAGTACTTC. The chain couples TRBV5-1 to TRBJ2-7, with no clear D. CDR3 length: 17 amino acids. V shed 0 bases and J shed 3 bases, with 19 bases lying between them. Germline CDR1 and CDR2: SGHRS and YFSETQ.

V is TRBV11-2 and J is TRBJ2-7; 10 bases align to TRBD1. J was trimmed by 7 bases and V by 3 bases; bases with no gene match: 9. The length of the CDR3 is 15 residues. Germline V gene data show CDR1 as SGHAT and CDR2 as FQNNGV. CDR3 nucleotide sequence: TGTGCCAGCAGCTTCCTCGGGACAGGGGTGGAAGAGCAGTACTTC. Its protein product is CASSFLGTGVEEQYF.

The rearrangement links TRBV27 to TRBJ2-5; D possibly corresponds to TRBD2 (6 bases). The CDR3 extends over 14 amino acids. Germline V CDR1 and CDR2: MNHEY, SMNVEV (reference sequence). The V end lost 3 bases, the J end lost 5 bases, and 13 bases lay between the germline ends. CDR3 amino acids: CASSFLGGGETQYF. In DNA form, the CDR3 reads TGTGCCAGCAGTTTTTTGGGGGGTGGGGAGACCCAGTACTTC.

The chain combines TRBV5-1 with TRBJ2-7; D ambiguous. The CDR3 extends over 14 amino acids. Trimming took off 6 bases at V and 5 bases at J, with 18 bases between the two ends. Germline-derived CDR1 and CDR2 are SGHRS and YFSETQ. The CDR3, as DNA: TGCGCCAGCACCCCACTCGGCTATATCCACGAGCAGTACTTC. Translating it yields CASTPLGYIHEQYF. Based on the CDR3 plus reference TRBV5-1 and TRBJ2-7, the full variable domain is KAGVTQTPRYLIKTRGQQVTLSCSPISGHRSVSWYQQTPGQGLQFLFEYFSETQRNKGNFPGRFSGRQFSNSRSEMNVSTLELGDSALYLCASTPLGYIHEQYFGPGTRLTVT.

For the CDR3, the DNA is TGCGCCAGCAGCCCAGGGGGTTCCGGCTACGAGCAGTACTTC. Translating it yields CASSPGGSGYEQYF. The chain employs TRBV4-3 and TRBJ2-7; 7 nucleotides match TRBD1. Germline trimming cut 4 bases from V and 3 bases from J; bases unmatched to any gene: 6. CDR3 size: 14 residues. Germline-derived CDR1 and CDR2 are LGHNA and YSLEER.

The V and J genes are TRBV7-6 and TRBJ2-1, with 7 bases lining up with TRBD2. Trimming at V came to 7 bases and at J to 2 bases, leaving 14 bases not matched to a gene. CDR1 is SGHVS, CDR2 FNYEAQ, per germline. CDR3 size: 17 residues. Here the CDR3 DNA reads TGTGCCAGCACCCTTCAATCGGGGGGAGCTACCTACAATGAGCAGTTCTTC. Its protein product is CASTLQSGGATYNEQFF.

This chain joins TRBV6-1 and TRBJ2-7; TRBD2 might be the D (5 bases). Germline V lookup: CDR1 MNHNS, CDR2 SASEGT. The V and J ends lost 6 bases and 4 bases respectively, with 10 bases between them. This CDR3 is 12 amino acids long. DNA of the CDR3: TGTGCCAGCAGAGGACTGGGATACGAGCAGTACTTC. Its protein product is CASRGLGYEQYF.

The chain has TRBV5-6 and TRBJ2-1; D is possibly TRBD2 (6 bases). Germline V gene lookup returns CDR1 SGHDT and CDR2 YYEEEE. The germline V and J ends were trimmed by 4 bases and 10 bases, with 12 bases remaining between them. CDR3 length: 12 residues. Written as DNA, the CDR3 is TGTGCCAGCAGCGCGCAGGGAGGAGAGCAGTTCTTC. It is translated as CASSAQGGEQFF.

The chain uses TRBV4-1 and TRBJ2-7; TRBD1 matches at 7 bases. Trimming removed 0 bases from V and 3 bases from J; junction bases left unmatched: 8. CDR3 length: 16 residues. The germline V gene encodes CDR1 MGHRA and CDR2 YSYEKL. CDR3 loop: CASSQDGDSSFYEQYF. The DNA of the CDR3 is TGCGCCAGCAGCCAAGATGGGGACAGTAGCTTCTACGAGCAGTACTTC.